This T cell receptor beta chain is from a study of cytotoxic CD8 clonotypes in ibrutinib-treated CLL. Libraries were prepared by immunoSEQ multiplex PCR; TCRdb keeps only in-frame clonotypes and omits some of them. Of 200,000 to 250,000 clones in the sample, approximately 70% are singletons; the top ten hold roughly 6.4%. Sequenced material: PBMCs, taken after 12 months of ibrutinib treatment. This receptor was obtained from a human donor with chronic lymphocytic leukemia.

The CDR3 loop reads CASSLSGVGAYEQYF. The CDR3 nucleotides read TGTGCCAGCAGCTTGTCGGGAGTAGGGGCCTACGAGCAGTACTTC. This sequence joins TRBV5-6 and TRBJ2-7; D might be TRBD2 (6 bases). Germline V gene sequence: CDR1 SGHDT, CDR2 YYEEEE. The V and J ends lost 1 base and 2 bases respectively, with 13 bases between them. The CDR3 extends over 15 amino acids.